Below are 11 T cell receptor beta chains sequenced from a single sample in a study of blood T cell repertoires in COVID-19. Profiling relied on immunoSEQ multiplex PCR, and the TCRdb table lists in-frame clones only, not all of them. The sample includes approximately 250,000 clones, over 70% of them seen just once. The sample taken for sequencing was peripheral blood. The receptors here all came from a human donor in a cohort sampled during active COVID-19.

The chain employs TRBV4-3 and TRBJ1-1; no clear D gene. The CDR3 extends over 14 amino acids. CDR1 is LGHNA, CDR2 YSLEER, per germline. Trimming stripped 4 bases from V and 8 bases from J, with 17 bases between. CDR3 nucleotide sequence: TGCGCCAGCAGCCTCGAGGGCAGAGTTTCCGAAGCTTTCTTT. Encoded protein: CASSLEGRVSEAFF.

The gene calls are TRBV6-5 and TRBJ1-1; tentative D call: TRBD1 (5 bases). CDR1 and CDR2 from the germline V gene are MNHEY and SVGAGI. The CDR3 is 13 residues long. V was trimmed by 8 bases and J by 1 base, leaving 11 bases between them. CDR3 amino acids: CASGAGTNTEAFF. The CDR3, as DNA: TGTGCCAGCGGGGCAGGTACGAACACTGAAGCTTTCTTT.

J is TRBJ1-4 and V is TRBV18; 7 bases are a match to TRBD1. With 4 bases clipped from V and 5 bases from J, the junction kept 13 bases outside the gene matches. CDR1 is KGHSH and CDR2 is LQKENI in the germline V gene. The CDR3 totals 17 residues. The CDR3 region is CASSRSAAGTANEKLFF. Written as DNA, the CDR3 is TGTGCCAGCTCACGTTCCGCCGCCGGGACAGCGAATGAAAAACTGTTTTTT.

This clone was recorded only once. The V and J genes are TRBV27 and TRBJ1-4; 7 bases align to TRBD1. V lost 2 bases and J lost 8; bases outside the gene matches: 2. The CDR3 loop spans 13 amino acids. Germline V gene lookup returns CDR1 MNHEY and CDR2 SMNVEV (reference sequence). The DNA for the CDR3 is TGTGCCAGCAGTTTAACAGGGGAGGAAAAACTGTTTTTT. Residues: CASSLTGEEKLFF.

J is TRBJ2-1 and V is TRBV24-1; TRBD1 matches 8 bases. The CDR3 covers 16 residues. Germline assignment: CDR1 KGHDR and CDR2 SFDVKD. The J segment lost 0 bases and the V segment lost 7 bases, leaving 7 bases of the junction unmatched. The CDR3 is CATRPGQVSSYNEQFF. The DNA of the CDR3 is TGTGCCACCAGGCCGGGACAGGTCTCCTCCTACAATGAGCAGTTCTTC.

This chain links TRBV21-1 with TRBJ2-1; TRBD2, the table's D call, was not compared with the DNA. TRBV21-1 corresponds to a pseudogene. CDR3 length: 13 amino acids. Here the CDR3 reads CASSNHRVHEQFF. The CDR3 DNA sequence: TGTGCCAGCAGCAATCACCGGGTACATGAGCAGTTCTTC.

V is TRBV4-1 and J is TRBJ1-1, with a weak D call TRBD1 (5 bases). Trimming cost V 3 bases and J 0 bases, with 8 bases left between them. CDR3 length: 14 residues. Germline values: CDR1 MGHRA, CDR2 YSYEKL. The CDR3 nucleotides read TGCGCCAGCAGCCAGAGGGACTTGAACACTGAAGCTTTCTTT. It yields the protein CASSQRDLNTEAFF.

This sequence joins TRBV11-3 and TRBJ2-7, with 11 bases lining up with TRBD1. V shed 5 bases and J 7 bases; nucleotides not matched to a gene: 13. Looked up from germline, CDR1 is SGHNT and CDR2 is YENEEA. This CDR3 has 16 residues. The CDR3 here is CASSHTLTGTGGEQYF. The CDR3 coding sequence is TGTGCCAGCAGCCACACTTTAACCGGGACAGGGGGTGAGCAGTACTTC.

The J gene is TRBJ1-5, the V gene TRBV7-8, with D possibly matching TRBD1 (5 bases). The germline V gene has CDR1 SGHVS and CDR2 FQNEAQ. The CDR3 spans 14 residues. With 4 bases removed from V and 3 bases from J, the gap between germline ends came to 10 bases. CDR3 in DNA: TGTGCCAGCAGCTCCGACAGTTTCAATCAGCCCCAGCATTTT. Translation gives CASSSDSFNQPQHF.

The chain carries TRBV10-3 and TRBJ2-3, with 8 bases lining up with TRBD1. Trimming at V came to 8 bases and at J to 4 bases, leaving 20 bases not matched to a gene. CDR1 and CDR2 from the germline V gene are ENHRY and SYGVKD. This CDR3 has 18 residues. This chain's CDR3 is CAIAPEGQGFIRADTQYF. In DNA form, the CDR3 reads TGTGCCATCGCCCCGGAAGGACAGGGTTTTATTAGAGCAGATACGCAGTATTTT.

The V gene is TRBV6-2 or TRBV6-3, the J gene TRBJ1-5; 9 nucleotides line up with TRBD1. In germline, CDR1 is MNHEY, CDR2 SVGEGT. Unmatched junction bases numbered 1, after V lost 4 bases and J lost 3 bases. The CDR3 totals 14 residues. CDR3 sequence: CASSWDRDNQPQHF. DNA of the CDR3: TGTGCCAGCAGTTGGGACAGGGACAATCAGCCCCAGCATTTT.